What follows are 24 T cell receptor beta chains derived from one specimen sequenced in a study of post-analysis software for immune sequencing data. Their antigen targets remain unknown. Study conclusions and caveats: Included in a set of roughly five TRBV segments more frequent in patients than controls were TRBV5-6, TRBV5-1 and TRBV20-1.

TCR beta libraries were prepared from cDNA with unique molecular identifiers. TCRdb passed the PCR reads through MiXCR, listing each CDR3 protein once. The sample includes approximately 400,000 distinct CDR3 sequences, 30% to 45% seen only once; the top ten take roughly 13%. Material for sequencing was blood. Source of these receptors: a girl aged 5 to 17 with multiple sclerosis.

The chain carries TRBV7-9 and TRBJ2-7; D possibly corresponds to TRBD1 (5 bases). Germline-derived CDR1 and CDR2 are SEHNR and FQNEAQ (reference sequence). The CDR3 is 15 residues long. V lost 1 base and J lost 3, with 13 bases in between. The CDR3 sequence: CASSLGRLGHYEQYF. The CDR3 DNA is TGTGCCAGCAGCTTAGGTAGGCTGGGGCACTACGAGCAGTACTTC.

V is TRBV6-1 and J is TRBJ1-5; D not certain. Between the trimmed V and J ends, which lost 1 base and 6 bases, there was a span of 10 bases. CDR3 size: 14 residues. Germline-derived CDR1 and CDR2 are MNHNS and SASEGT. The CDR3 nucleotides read TGTGCCAGCAGTGAAGGGTCGGGCAGTCAGCCCCAGCATTTT. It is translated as CASSEGSGSQPQHF.

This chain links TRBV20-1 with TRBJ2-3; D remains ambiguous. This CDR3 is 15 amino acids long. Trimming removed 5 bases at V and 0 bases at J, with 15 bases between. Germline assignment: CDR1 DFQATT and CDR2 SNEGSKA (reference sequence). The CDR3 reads CSARIPGQSTDTQYF. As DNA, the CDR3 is TGCAGTGCTCGAATTCCCGGTCAAAGCACAGATACGCAGTATTTT.

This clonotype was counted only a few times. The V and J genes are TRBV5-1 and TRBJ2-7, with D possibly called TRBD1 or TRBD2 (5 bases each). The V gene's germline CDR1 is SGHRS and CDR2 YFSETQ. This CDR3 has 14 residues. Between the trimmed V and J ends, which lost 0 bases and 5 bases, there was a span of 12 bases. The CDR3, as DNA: TGCGCCAGCAGCTTGGCGACAGCGGCCAACGAGCAGTACTTC. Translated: CASSLATAANEQYF.

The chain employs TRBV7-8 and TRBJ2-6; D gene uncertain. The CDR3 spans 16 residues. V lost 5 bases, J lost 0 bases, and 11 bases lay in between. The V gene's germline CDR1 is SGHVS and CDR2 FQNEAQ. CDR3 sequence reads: CASSPRRSSGANVLTF. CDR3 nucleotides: TGTGCCAGCAGCCCGAGACGAAGCTCTGGGGCCAACGTCCTGACTTTC. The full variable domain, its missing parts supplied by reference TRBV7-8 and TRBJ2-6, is GAGVSQSPRYKVAKRGQDVALRCDPISGHVSLFWYQQALGQGPEFLTYFQNEAQLDKSGLPSDRFFAERPEGSVSTLKIQRTQQEDSAVYLCASSPRRSSGANVLTFGAGSRLTVL.

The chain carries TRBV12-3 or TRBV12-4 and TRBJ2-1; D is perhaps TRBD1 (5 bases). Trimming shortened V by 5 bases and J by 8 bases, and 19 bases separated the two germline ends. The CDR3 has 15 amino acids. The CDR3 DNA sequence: TGTGCCAGCAGTCGTCAAAGGGGCTTAGGATATGAGCAGTTCTTC. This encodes CASSRQRGLGYEQFF.

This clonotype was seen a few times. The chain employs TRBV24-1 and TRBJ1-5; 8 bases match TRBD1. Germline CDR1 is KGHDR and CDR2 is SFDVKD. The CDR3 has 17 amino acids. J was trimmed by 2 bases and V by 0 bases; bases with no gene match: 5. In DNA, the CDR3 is TGTGCCACCAGTGATTTGGCCAGGGGGCTCTGCAATCAGCCCCAGCATTTT. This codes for CATSDLARGLCNQPQHF.

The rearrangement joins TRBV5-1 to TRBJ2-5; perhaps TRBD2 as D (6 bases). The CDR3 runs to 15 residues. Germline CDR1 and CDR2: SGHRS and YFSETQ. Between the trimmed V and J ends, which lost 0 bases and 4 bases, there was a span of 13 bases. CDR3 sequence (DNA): TGCGCCAGCAGCTTGGTAGTGGGGGGTGGAGAGACCCAGTACTTC. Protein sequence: CASSLVVGGGETQYF. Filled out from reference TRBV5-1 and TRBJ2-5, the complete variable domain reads KAGVTQTPRYLIKTRGQQVTLSCSPISGHRSVSWYQQTPGQGLQFLFEYFSETQRNKGNFPGRFSGRQFSNSRSEMNVSTLELGDSALYLCASSLVVGGGETQYFGPGTRLLVL.

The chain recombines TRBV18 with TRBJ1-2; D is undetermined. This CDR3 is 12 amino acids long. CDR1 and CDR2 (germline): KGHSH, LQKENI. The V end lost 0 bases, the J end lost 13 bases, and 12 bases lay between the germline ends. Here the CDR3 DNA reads TGTGCCAGCTCACCACCAGGGCCTCTTATCACCTTC. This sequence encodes CASSPPGPLITF. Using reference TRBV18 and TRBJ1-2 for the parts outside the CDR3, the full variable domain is NAGVMQNPRHLVRRRGQEARLRCSPMKGHSHVYWYRQLPEEGLKFMVYLQKENIIDESGMPKERFSAEFPKEGPSILRIQQVVRGDSAAYFCASSPPGPLITFGSGTRLTVV.

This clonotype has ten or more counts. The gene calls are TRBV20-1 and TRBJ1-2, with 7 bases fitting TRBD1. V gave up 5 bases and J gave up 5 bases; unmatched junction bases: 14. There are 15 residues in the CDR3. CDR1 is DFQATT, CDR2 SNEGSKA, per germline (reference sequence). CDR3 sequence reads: CSALDGDSWVYGYTF. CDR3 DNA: TGCAGTGCTCTTGATGGGGACAGCTGGGTATATGGCTACACCTTC.

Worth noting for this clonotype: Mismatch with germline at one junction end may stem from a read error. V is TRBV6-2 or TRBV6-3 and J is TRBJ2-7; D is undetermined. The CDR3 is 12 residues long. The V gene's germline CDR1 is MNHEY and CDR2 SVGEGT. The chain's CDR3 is CTSSPPVGEQYF. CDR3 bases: TGTACCAGCAGCCCCCCGGTGGGCGAGCAGTACTTC.

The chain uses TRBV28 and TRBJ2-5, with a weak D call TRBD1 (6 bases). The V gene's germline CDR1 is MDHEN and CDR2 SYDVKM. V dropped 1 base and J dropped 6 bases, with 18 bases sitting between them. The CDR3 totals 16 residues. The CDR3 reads CASSLSPDRTSKTQYF. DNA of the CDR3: TGTGCCAGCAGTTTATCCCCGGACAGAACCTCTAAGACCCAGTACTTC.

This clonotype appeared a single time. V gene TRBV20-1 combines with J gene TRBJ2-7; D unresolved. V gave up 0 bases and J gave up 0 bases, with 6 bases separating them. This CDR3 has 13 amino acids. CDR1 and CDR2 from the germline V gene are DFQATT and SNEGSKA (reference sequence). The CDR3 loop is CSAREAVSYEQYF. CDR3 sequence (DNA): TGCAGTGCTAGAGAGGCTGTCTCCTACGAGCAGTACTTC.

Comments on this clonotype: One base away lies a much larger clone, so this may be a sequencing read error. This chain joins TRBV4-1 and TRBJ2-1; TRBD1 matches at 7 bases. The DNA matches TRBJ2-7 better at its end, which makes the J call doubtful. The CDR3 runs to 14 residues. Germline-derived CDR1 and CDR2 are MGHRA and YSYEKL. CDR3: CASSPGQAGNEQYF. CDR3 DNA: TGCGCCAGCAGCCCAGGACAGGCAGGGAATGAGCAGTACTTC.

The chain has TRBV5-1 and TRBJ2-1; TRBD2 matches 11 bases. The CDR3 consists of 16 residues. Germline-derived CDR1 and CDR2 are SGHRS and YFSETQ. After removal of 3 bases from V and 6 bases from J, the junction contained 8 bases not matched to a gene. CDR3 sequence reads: CASSSVPTSGTNEQFF. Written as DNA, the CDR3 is TGCGCCAGCAGCTCGGTTCCGACTAGCGGGACCAATGAGCAGTTCTTC.

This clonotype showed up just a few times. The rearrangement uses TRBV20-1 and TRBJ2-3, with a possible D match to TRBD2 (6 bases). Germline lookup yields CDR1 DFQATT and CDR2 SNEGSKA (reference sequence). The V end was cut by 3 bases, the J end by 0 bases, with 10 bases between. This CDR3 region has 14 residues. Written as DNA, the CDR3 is TGCAGTGCTAGTTGGAGGGTTAGCACAGATACGCAGTATTTT. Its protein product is CSASWRVSTDTQYF.

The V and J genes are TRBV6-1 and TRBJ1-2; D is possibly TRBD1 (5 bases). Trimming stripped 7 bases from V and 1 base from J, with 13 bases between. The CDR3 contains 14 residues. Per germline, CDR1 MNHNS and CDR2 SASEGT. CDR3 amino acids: CASTGAGFNYGYTF. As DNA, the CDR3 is TGTGCCAGCACCGGGGCAGGGTTTAACTATGGCTACACCTTC.

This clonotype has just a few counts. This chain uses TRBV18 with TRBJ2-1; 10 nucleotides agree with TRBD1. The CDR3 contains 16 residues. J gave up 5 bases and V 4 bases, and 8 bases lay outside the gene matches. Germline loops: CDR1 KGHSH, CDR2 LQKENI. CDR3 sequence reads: CASSQDRGRMDNEQFF. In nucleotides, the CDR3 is TGTGCCAGCTCACAAGACAGGGGGCGGATGGACAATGAGCAGTTCTTC.

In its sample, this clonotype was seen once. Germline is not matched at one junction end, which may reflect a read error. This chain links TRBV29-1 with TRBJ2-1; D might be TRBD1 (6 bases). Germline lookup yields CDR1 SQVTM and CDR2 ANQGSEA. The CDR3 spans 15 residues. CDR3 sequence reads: CSFEGGLFSYNEQFF. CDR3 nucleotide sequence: TGCAGCTTTGAAGGGGGTCTCTTCTCCTACAATGAGCAGTTCTTC.

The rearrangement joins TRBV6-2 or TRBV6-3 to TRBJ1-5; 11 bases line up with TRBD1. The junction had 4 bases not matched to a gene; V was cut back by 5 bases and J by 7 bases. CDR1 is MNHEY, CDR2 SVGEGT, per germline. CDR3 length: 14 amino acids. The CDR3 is CASSRTGGRQPQHF. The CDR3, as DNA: TGTGCCAGCAGTCGGACAGGGGGCCGACAGCCCCAGCATTTT.

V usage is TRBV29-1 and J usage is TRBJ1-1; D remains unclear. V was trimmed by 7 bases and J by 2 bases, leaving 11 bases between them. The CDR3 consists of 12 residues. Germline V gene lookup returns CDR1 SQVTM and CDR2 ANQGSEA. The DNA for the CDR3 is TGCAGCGCACAGTTGAGTAACACTGAAGCTTTCTTT. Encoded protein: CSAQLSNTEAFF.

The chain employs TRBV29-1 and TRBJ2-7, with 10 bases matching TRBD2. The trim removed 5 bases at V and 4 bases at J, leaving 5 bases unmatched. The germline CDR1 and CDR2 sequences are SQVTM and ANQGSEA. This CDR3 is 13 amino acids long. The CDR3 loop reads CSVWGTSVYEQYF. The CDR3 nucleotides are TGCAGCGTTTGGGGGACTAGCGTTTACGAGCAGTACTTC.

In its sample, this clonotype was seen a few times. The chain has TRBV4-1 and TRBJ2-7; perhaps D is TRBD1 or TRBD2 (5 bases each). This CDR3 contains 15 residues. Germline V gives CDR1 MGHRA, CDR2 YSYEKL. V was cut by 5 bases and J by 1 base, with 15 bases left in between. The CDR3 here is CASSKGTGFSYEQYF. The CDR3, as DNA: TGCGCCAGCAGCAAAGGGACGGGGTTTTCCTACGAGCAGTACTTC.

The CDR3 spells CASRGQGADTQYF. In nucleotides, the CDR3 is TGTGCCAGCAGGGGCCAGGGGGCAGATACGCAGTATTTT. This rearrangement joins TRBV5-6 to TRBJ2-3, with 7 bases lining up with TRBD1. CDR1 is SGHDT, CDR2 YYEEEE, per germline. CDR3 length equals 13 residues. V gave up 5 bases and J gave up 4 bases; unmatched junction bases: 4. The full variable domain, with the rest looked up from reference TRBV5-6 and TRBJ2-3, is DAGVTQSPTHLIKTRGQQVTLRCSPKSGHDTVSWYQQALGQGPQFIFQYYEEEERQRGNFPDRFSGHQFPNYSSELNVNALLLGDSALYLCASRGQGADTQYFGPGTRLTVL.